These 27 T cell receptor beta chains came from one sample sequenced in a study of T cells in Graves' hyperthyroidism and ophthalmopathy. Regions amplified from RNA transcripts were the TCR beta CDR3 regions. In the first-round RT-PCR of the TCR CDR3, the HTBI primer set was used. MiXCR, applied by TCRdb to the multiplex PCR reads, yields one record per CDR3 protein. In the table there are 350,000 or so distinct CDR3 sequences, around 23% of which are singletons. The specimen was blood. All receptors come from a woman in her forties or fifties with Graves' hyperthyroidism.

The sample holds many counts of this clonotype. The V gene is TRBV11-1, the J gene TRBJ2-1; 7 bases are a match to TRBD1. The length of the CDR3 is 14 residues. V dropped 4 bases and J dropped 3; count of bases not matched to a gene: 3. Germline lookup yields CDR1 SGHAT and CDR2 FQDESV (reference sequence). CDR3 bases: TGTGCCAGCAGCTACAGGGGCAACTACAATGAGCAGTTCTTC. Translating it yields CASSYRGNYNEQFF.

This clonotype appeared many times. This chain connects TRBV6-1 to TRBJ1-1, with 8 bases lining up with TRBD1. J lost 1 base, V lost 7 bases, and 5 bases had no gene match. The CDR3 runs to 14 residues. Germline CDR1 and CDR2: MNHNS and SASEGT. The CDR3 loop is CASKGTGENTEAFF. CDR3 coding DNA: TGTGCCAGCAAGGGGACAGGCGAGAACACTGAAGCTTTCTTT.

This clonotype came up many times. This chain links TRBV24-1 with TRBJ2-1; D possibly corresponds to TRBD2 (6 bases). V was cut by 1 base and J by 8 bases, with 23 bases left in between. Germline CDR1 is KGHDR and CDR2 is SFDVKD. The CDR3 spans 18 residues. The CDR3 DNA is TGTGCCACCAGTGATTTCGCCACTAGCCCGATAAGCCGGGATGAGCAGTTCTTC. Translated: CATSDFATSPISRDEQFF.

A word on this clonotype: A much larger clone lies a single base off, so this may be a read error. V usage is TRBV2 and J usage is TRBJ2-5; D remains unclear. V was clipped by 4 bases and J by 9 bases, with 12 bases between them. Germline lookup yields CDR1 SNHLY and CDR2 FYNNEI. The CDR3 is 12 residues long. CDR3 region: CASSVNSKAQYF. For the CDR3, the DNA is TGTGCCAGCAGTGTAAATAGCAAGGCCCAGTACTTC. Full variable domain (outside the CDR3, taken from reference TRBV2 and TRBJ2-5): EPEVTQTPSHQVTQMGQEVILRCVPISNHLYFYWYRQILGQKVEFLVSFYNNEISEKSEIFDDQFSVERPDGSNFTLKIRSTKLEDSAMYFCASSVNSKAQYFGPGTRLLVL.

The sample holds many counts of this clonotype. The chain recombines TRBV11-2 with TRBJ2-7; the D is unclear. Germline loops: CDR1 SGHAT, CDR2 FQNNGV. V lost 2 bases, J lost 0 bases, and 5 bases lay in between. The CDR3 covers 13 residues. The CDR3 loop reads CASSLSLSYEQYF. The DNA of the CDR3 is TGTGCCAGCAGCTTATCCCTCTCCTACGAGCAGTACTTC.

This clonotype was counted at least ten times. The chain carries TRBV5-1 and TRBJ2-3; D tentatively fits TRBD1 or TRBD2 (5 bases each). V lost 0 bases to trimming and J lost 5 bases, with 10 bases between them. The CDR3 is 14 residues long. In germline, CDR1 is SGHRS, CDR2 YFSETQ. The CDR3 region has the DNA TGCGCCAGCAGCTTGGCCGGGACCGGAGATACGCAGTATTTT. Protein sequence: CASSLAGTGDTQYF.

This clonotype was observed at least ten times. The chain has TRBV27 and TRBJ1-2; TRBD1 matches 10 bases. The CDR3 consists of 14 residues. V lost 7 bases, J lost 7 bases, and 9 bases stayed unmatched. Germline CDR1 reads MNHEY; CDR2 reads SMNVEV (reference sequence). In nucleotides, the CDR3 is TGTGCCAGCAACACAGACAGGGGGCAAGGTGGCTACACCTTC. Its translation: CASNTDRGQGGYTF.

At least ten counts were recorded for this clonotype. The chain links TRBV7-2 to TRBJ2-1; 7 nucleotides align to TRBD2. The CDR3 has 14 amino acids. CDR1 and CDR2 from the germline V gene are SGHTA and FQGNSA. After removal of 2 bases from V and 7 bases from J, the junction contained 5 bases not matched to a gene. The CDR3 bases are TGTGCCAGCAGCTTACAGGCGGGAGCAAATGAGCAGTTCTTC. Amino acids: CASSLQAGANEQFF.

This clonotype was counted at least ten times. V and J are TRBV7-6 and TRBJ2-3; D call uncertain. Germline V gene lookup returns CDR1 SGHVS and CDR2 FNYEAQ. V gave up 8 bases and J gave up 2 bases, with 11 bases separating them. The CDR3 runs to 13 residues. This CDR3 reads CASGSTNTDTQYF. The CDR3 DNA reads TGTGCCAGCGGGTCTACAAACACAGATACGCAGTATTTT.

In its sample, this clonotype was seen many times. The gene calls are TRBV11-2 and TRBJ1-1; D remains ambiguous. CDR3 length equals 14 residues. Per germline, CDR1 SGHAT and CDR2 FQNNGV. The germline V and J ends were trimmed by 8 bases and 4 bases, with 17 bases remaining between them. The CDR3 reads CASRPGLSSTEAFF. The CDR3 DNA is TGTGCCAGCCGACCGGGCCTATCGAGCACTGAAGCTTTCTTT.

At least ten counts were recorded for this clonotype. The chain couples TRBV14 to TRBJ2-1, with D uncertain. V lost 1 base and J 4 bases, leaving 14 bases between the germline ends. Germline CDR1 is SGHDN and CDR2 is FVKESK. This CDR3 is 16 amino acids long. The CDR3 reads CASSQARVRVYNEQFF. The DNA for the CDR3 is TGTGCCAGCAGCCAAGCTAGGGTAAGGGTATACAATGAGCAGTTCTTC. Filled out from reference TRBV14 and TRBJ2-1, the complete variable domain reads EAGVTQFPSHSVIEKGQTVTLRCDPISGHDNLYWYRRVMGKEIKFLLHFVKESKQDESGMPNNRFLAERTGGTYSTLKVQPAELEDSGVYFCASSQARVRVYNEQFFGPGTRLTVL.

This clonotype was counted between two and nine times. With a much larger clone just one base away, this may be a read error. This chain joins TRBV3-1 and TRBJ1-5, with D unresolved. Deletions cut 4 bases from V and 0 bases from J, with 10 bases between. Germline assignment: CDR1 LGHDT and CDR2 YNNKEL (reference sequence). The CDR3 loop spans 15 amino acids. The CDR3: CASSLGQYSNQPQHF. In DNA, the CDR3 is TGTGCCAGCAGCCTAGGGCAGTATAGCAATCAGCCCCAGCATTTT.

The chain employs TRBV20-1 and TRBJ2-1; D unresolved. V was cut by 7 bases and J by 8 bases, with 12 bases left in between. The germline V gene encodes CDR1 DFQATT and CDR2 SNEGSKA (reference sequence). The CDR3 runs 11 residues. The CDR3 protein is CSGGPADEQFF. The CDR3 bases are TGCAGTGGAGGCCCGGCTGATGAGCAGTTCTTC.

This clonotype has only one observation. This sequence may be a read error, since a much larger clone differs from it by one base. The V and J genes are TRBV2 and TRBJ1-2, with unresolved D. This CDR3 has 12 amino acids. The germline V and J ends were trimmed by 4 bases and 4 bases, with 7 bases remaining between them. CDR1 is SNHLY and CDR2 is FYNNEI in the germline V gene. The CDR3 loop reads CASSGASYGYTF. As DNA, the CDR3 is TGTGCCAGCAGTGGCGCCAGCTATGGCTACACCTTC.

This clonotype was detected many times. The chain carries TRBV16 and TRBJ2-7; no definite D call. The CDR3 extends over 14 amino acids. Germline CDR1 reads KGHSY; CDR2 reads FQNENV. The ends were cut back, 0 bases at V and 1 base at J, with 7 bases in the middle. The CDR3 coding sequence is TGTGCCAGCAGCCAATCGGCAGGTTCCTACGAGCAGTACTTC. This codes for CASSQSAGSYEQYF.

J is TRBJ2-3 and V is TRBV29-1; 12 nucleotides align to TRBD2. CDR1 is SQVTM, CDR2 ANQGSEA, per germline. The CDR3 has 16 residues. V was clipped by 2 bases and J by 3 bases; unmatched bases: 6. The CDR3, as DNA: TGCAGCGTTGAATCGACTAGCGGGAGTCGTACAGATACGCAGTATTTT. Protein product: CSVESTSGSRTDTQYF.

J is TRBJ1-1 and V is TRBV28, with 7 nucleotides matching TRBD1. V was clipped by 5 bases and J by 12 bases; unmatched bases: 9. CDR1 is MDHEN and CDR2 is SYDVKM in the germline V gene. This CDR3 is built from 12 residues. In nucleotides, the CDR3 is TGTGCCAGCAGTCCCTGGGAGGGGGCAACTTTCTTT. Its translation: CASSPWEGATFF. Based on the CDR3 plus reference TRBV28 and TRBJ1-1, the full variable domain is DVKVTQSSRYLVKRTGEKVFLECVQDMDHENMFWYRQDPGLGLRLIYFSYDVKMKEKGDIPEGYSVSREKKERFSLILESASTNQTSMYLCASSPWEGATFFGQGTRLTVV.

This clonotype was picked up many times. The CDR3 DNA follows: TGTGCCAGCAGCGCCCGGGTTGCAGGGACCGGGGAGCTGTTTTTT. Its protein product is CASSARVAGTGELFF. This chain uses TRBV7-8 with TRBJ2-2, with D perhaps TRBD1 (5 bases). This CDR3 contains 15 residues. The germline V gene encodes CDR1 SGHVS and CDR2 FQNEAQ. V lost 5 bases and J 5 bases, leaving 15 bases between the germline ends.

This clonotype was seen many times. The rearrangement links TRBV7-6 to TRBJ2-3, with TRBD2 matching 11 bases. J was trimmed by 0 bases and V by 0 bases; bases with no gene match: 5. CDR3 length equals 18 residues. The germline V gene has CDR1 SGHVS and CDR2 FNYEAQ. CDR3 DNA sequence: TGTGCCAGCAGCTTAGCGCGGACTAGCGGGTCTAGCACAGATACGCAGTATTTT. It codes for CASSLARTSGSSTDTQYF.

This clonotype was recorded many times. The chain links TRBV7-8 to TRBJ2-1, with 7 bases identical to TRBD2. Trimming at V came to 1 base and at J to 3 bases, leaving 6 bases not matched to a gene. Germline CDR1 and CDR2: SGHVS and FQNEAQ. The CDR3 covers 16 residues. This CDR3 is CASSLGRGRGYNEQFF. CDR3 in DNA: TGTGCCAGCAGCTTAGGTCGCGGGAGAGGCTACAATGAGCAGTTCTTC.

In its sample, this clonotype was seen a few times. CDR3 loop: CASRKTGRGETQYF. Here the CDR3 DNA reads TGTGCCAGCAGAAAGACAGGACGAGGGGAGACCCAGTACTTC. This chain uses TRBV25-1 with TRBJ2-5, with D tentatively TRBD1 (6 bases). V was shortened by 6 bases and J by 5 bases, with 16 bases between the two germline ends. CDR1 is MGHDK, CDR2 SYGVNS, per germline. The CDR3 covers 14 residues.

This clonotype came up many times. The chain employs TRBV28 and TRBJ2-7; D is unresolved. Trimming took 7 bases from V and 0 from J, leaving 7 bases between them. CDR3 length: 12 amino acids. Per germline, CDR1 MDHEN and CDR2 SYDVKM. This CDR3 is CASKPASYEQYF. As DNA, the CDR3 is TGTGCCAGCAAACCTGCCTCCTACGAGCAGTACTTC.

In this sample, this clonotype turned up many times. The rearrangement joins TRBV6-1 to TRBJ1-1; tentative D call: TRBD1 (6 bases). Germline values: CDR1 MNHNS, CDR2 SASEGT. Deletions cut 6 bases from V and 6 bases from J, with 8 bases between. CDR3 size: 11 residues. CDR3 nucleotides: TGTGCCAGCAGCGAGGGGGCTGAAGCTTTCTTT. Its translation is CASSEGAEAFF.

The V and J genes are TRBV12-3 or TRBV12-4 and TRBJ2-5; 8 bases are shared with TRBD2. This CDR3 has 14 amino acids. The V gene end was trimmed by 0 bases and the J gene end by 4 bases; junction bases not matched to a gene: 1. CDR3: CASSLAGLAETQYF. CDR3 sequence (DNA): TGTGCCAGCAGTTTAGCTGGACTAGCAGAGACCCAGTACTTC.

This clonotype was counted between two and nine times. The V gene is TRBV3-1, the J gene TRBJ1-2, with a weak D call TRBD1 (6 bases). The CDR3 totals 14 residues. Germline loops: CDR1 LGHDT, CDR2 YNNKEL (reference sequence). Trimming removed 4 bases at V and 2 bases at J, with 11 bases between. CDR3 DNA sequence: TGTGCCAGCAGCCTGATAGGGGGGAACTATGGCTACACCTTC. It translates to CASSLIGGNYGYTF.

The chain carries TRBV5-1 and TRBJ2-1; D gene unclear. V dropped 5 bases and J dropped 7 bases, with 7 bases sitting between them. The CDR3 totals 11 residues. The V gene's germline CDR1 is SGHRS and CDR2 YFSETQ. The CDR3 coding sequence is TGCGCCAGCAGGGTGACGAATGAGCAGTTCTTC. Amino acid sequence: CASRVTNEQFF.

This clonotype was recorded at least ten times. The chain combines TRBV30 with TRBJ2-3; TRBD2 agrees at 10 bases. Germline V CDR1 and CDR2: GTSNPN, SVGIG (reference sequence). CDR3 size: 15 residues. Losses at the gene ends were 1 base for V and 1 base for J; bases not matched to a gene: 2. Here the CDR3 reads CAWSDGTSGTDTQYF. The CDR3 DNA follows: TGTGCCTGGAGTGACGGGACTAGCGGCACAGATACGCAGTATTTT.